The 25 T cell receptor beta chains given below trace back to one sample, sequenced in a study of shared clonotypes between healthy human individuals. Using immunoSEQ multiplex PCR, the repertoire was profiled, and TCRdb retains in-frame clones only, with some absent. The sample shows roughly 2 million clones, 90% to 95% of them seen only once. Sequencing used naive CD4+ T cells sorted from blood. Subset of the sample: CD45RA+ positively selected. All receptors come from a man between 18 and 35 years old in good health.

The V gene is TRBV10-3, the J gene TRBJ1-4, with a weak D call TRBD1 (6 bases). Germline assignment: CDR1 ENHRY and CDR2 SYGVKD. The CDR3 contains 18 residues. V was cut by 2 bases and J by 6 bases, with 22 bases left in between. The CDR3 spells CAISETALGRKGDEKLFF. The CDR3, as DNA: TGTGCCATCAGTGAGACCGCCTTGGGACGGAAGGGGGATGAAAAACTGTTTTTT.

About this clone itself: The sample holds other DNA sequences that translate to the same CDR3. The chain employs TRBV29-1 and TRBJ2-1; 8 bases match TRBD1. The V and J ends lost 0 bases and 4 bases, in that order; junction bases with no gene match: 2. The CDR3 length is 14 residues. Germline CDR1 reads SQVTM; CDR2 reads ANQGSEA. The DNA for the CDR3 is TGCAGCGTTGAAGATCGGGACAGGTACAATGAGCAGTTCTTC. Translation: CSVEDRDRYNEQFF.

The genes are TRBV10-3 and TRBJ1-1, with TRBD1 identical over 8 bases. Germline-derived CDR1 and CDR2 are ENHRY and SYGVKD. V lost 7 bases to trimming and J lost 1 base; unmatched junction nucleotides: 2. There are 13 residues in the CDR3. CDR3 DNA sequence: TGTGCCATCACGGGACAGGCGAACACTGAAGCTTTCTTT. Translating it yields CAITGQANTEAFF.

Regarding this clone: Other DNA sequences from this sample encode an identical CDR3 as well. The chain combines TRBV5-1 with TRBJ2-1; 7 bases fit TRBD1. Trimming removed 0 bases from V and 4 bases from J; junction bases left unmatched: 4. The CDR3 consists of 15 residues. Germline CDR1 is SGHRS and CDR2 is YFSETQ. The CDR3 DNA reads TGCGCCAGCAGCTTGGAGGGACAGTTTTACAATGAGCAGTTCTTC. Translation gives CASSLEGQFYNEQFF.

This sequence joins TRBV6-5 and TRBJ2-1; no definite D call. Germline values: CDR1 MNHEY, CDR2 SVGAGI. The CDR3 runs to 13 residues. V was pared by 6 bases and J by 0 bases, with 6 bases between. Here the CDR3 reads CASRKGSYNEQFF. DNA for the CDR3: TGTGCCAGCAGGAAAGGCTCCTACAATGAGCAGTTCTTC.

CDR3 sequence (DNA): TGCGCCAGCAGCCAAGATACGTGGAATTCCCGGTGGAACACTGAAGCTTTCTTT. Translating it yields CASSQDTWNSRWNTEAFF. This chain uses TRBV4-1 with TRBJ1-1; D remains ambiguous. This CDR3 has 18 residues. The V end was cut by 0 bases, the J end by 1 base, with 18 bases between. In germline, CDR1 is MGHRA, CDR2 YSYEKL.

This chain connects TRBV28 to TRBJ1-2, with TRBD1 as a possible D gene (6 bases). Germline values: CDR1 MDHEN, CDR2 SYDVKM. Trimming left V 8 bases short and J 2 bases short, with 18 bases between. The CDR3 totals 15 residues. The CDR3 sequence: CASRPPGTGNYGYTF. CDR3 DNA: TGTGCCAGCCGACCCCCTGGAACAGGGAACTATGGCTACACCTTC.

This clone came up many times. The V call is TRBV10-3, the J call TRBJ2-7, with 7 bases lining up with TRBD2. The CDR3 spans 12 residues. Germline CDR1 ENHRY, CDR2 SYGVKD. The J segment lost 4 bases and the V segment lost 8 bases, leaving 5 bases of the junction unmatched. The CDR3 sequence is CAIAGERYEQYF. As DNA, the CDR3 is TGTGCCATCGCGGGGGAAAGGTACGAGCAGTACTTC.

The V gene is TRBV9, the J gene TRBJ1-3, with D possibly TRBD1 on 5 matching bases. This CDR3 is 16 amino acids long. Germline CDR1 is SGDLS and CDR2 is YYNGEE. Trimming left V 4 bases short and J 4 bases short, with 18 bases between. The CDR3 here is CASSLKDRDAGNTIYF. CDR3 bases: TGTGCCAGCAGCCTAAAAGACCGGGACGCCGGAAACACCATATATTTT.

The V gene is TRBV5-1, the J gene TRBJ2-6, with unresolved D. CDR1 is SGHRS and CDR2 is YFSETQ in the germline V gene. This CDR3 contains 14 residues. V lost 2 bases and J 2 bases, leaving 5 bases between the germline ends. CDR3: CASSFEAGANVLTF. CDR3 bases: TGCGCCAGCAGCTTTGAAGCTGGGGCCAACGTCCTGACTTTC.

V is TRBV2 and J is TRBJ1-6, with D hard to call. The V end was cut by 7 bases, the J end by 0 bases, with 10 bases between. The germline CDR1 and CDR2 sequences are SNHLY and FYNNEI. The CDR3 spans 15 residues. The CDR3 loop reads CASTYTSSYNSPLHF. In nucleotides, the CDR3 is TGTGCCAGCACCTACACGAGCTCCTATAATTCACCCCTCCACTTT.

Notes on this clone: In the same sample, other DNA sequences code for this CDR3. The V call is TRBV2, the J call TRBJ1-6, with D possibly being TRBD1 (5 bases). Germline values: CDR1 SNHLY, CDR2 FYNNEI. Between the trimmed V and J ends, which lost 6 bases and 8 bases, there was a span of 5 bases. This CDR3 spans 11 amino acids. In nucleotides, the CDR3 is TGTGCCAGCAGAGGGGATTCACCCCTCCACTTT. It is translated as CASRGDSPLHF.

The chain recombines TRBV5-8 with TRBJ1-5; the match to TRBD1 covers 9 bases. The germline gives CDR1 SGHTS, CDR2 YDEGEE. CDR3 size: 16 residues. V shed 4 bases, J shed 6 bases, and the junction held 11 bases outside the gene matches. CDR3 nucleotides: TGTGCCAGCAGCCTCACGGGACAGGGCGAGCGTCAGCCCCAGCATTTT. Its protein is CASSLTGQGERQPQHF.

This clone appeared a single time. This same CDR3 is encoded by further DNA sequences in the sample. The chain has TRBV25-1 and TRBJ2-2; 9 nucleotides align to TRBD2. V was pared by 7 bases and J by 4 bases, with 4 bases of the junction left unmatched. From germline, CDR1 is MGHDK and CDR2 SYGVNS. This CDR3 is built from 14 residues. DNA of the CDR3: TGTGCCAGCAAACTAGCGGGCGTCACCGGGGAGCTGTTTTTT. Its protein is CASKLAGVTGELFF.

Of note for this clone: This sample also contains other DNA sequences that code for the same CDR3. The genes are TRBV5-1 and TRBJ2-7; D possibly corresponds to TRBD2 (6 bases). V was pared by 1 base and J by 6 bases, with 8 bases between. This CDR3 has 12 amino acids. Germline values: CDR1 SGHRS, CDR2 YFSETQ. This chain's CDR3 is CASSLTGSEQYF. CDR3 nucleotides: TGCGCCAGCAGCTTGACCGGGAGCGAGCAGTACTTC.

The V and J genes are TRBV7-2 and TRBJ1-2, with 7 bases fitting TRBD1. CDR3 length: 14 amino acids. Per germline, CDR1 SGHTA and CDR2 FQGNSA. V lost 5 bases, J lost 7 bases, and 10 bases stayed unmatched. The CDR3 DNA follows: TGTGCCAGCAGCCCCAGACAGGGAGGTCTTGGCTACACCTTC. The encoded protein is CASSPRQGGLGYTF.

The chain carries TRBV5-6 and TRBJ1-1; D not certain. This CDR3 is 16 amino acids long. The V and J ends lost 0 bases and 3 bases respectively, with 15 bases between them. Germline-derived CDR1 and CDR2 are SGHDT and YYEEEE. CDR3 sequence reads: CASSLVGLWSDTEAFF. The CDR3, as DNA: TGTGCCAGCAGCTTGGTAGGCCTCTGGAGTGACACTGAAGCTTTCTTT.

The chain links TRBV15 to TRBJ2-1; no clear D. CDR1 is LNHNV and CDR2 is YYDKDF in the germline V gene (reference sequence). V was pared by 4 bases and J by 2 bases, with 12 bases between. CDR3 length: 15 amino acids. CDR3: CATSTLGDAYNEQFF. The CDR3 DNA follows: TGTGCCACCAGCACCCTGGGTGACGCCTACAATGAGCAGTTCTTC.

A word on this clone: In the same sample, other DNA sequences code for this CDR3. V gene TRBV28 combines with J gene TRBJ1-2, with D unresolved. The germline V and J ends were trimmed by 4 bases and 2 bases, with 5 bases remaining between them. Germline CDR1 MDHEN, CDR2 SYDVKM. The CDR3 consists of 12 residues. DNA of the CDR3: TGTGCCAGCAGTTCCCGGAACTATGGCTACACCTTC. Its protein product is CASSSRNYGYTF.

Turning to this clone: Distinct nucleotide sequences in the sample also encode this CDR3. The chain has TRBV25-1 and TRBJ2-6; D is unresolved. The germline V and J ends were trimmed by 2 bases and 4 bases, with 3 bases remaining between them. CDR3 length equals 13 residues. Germline V lookup: CDR1 MGHDK, CDR2 SYGVNS. The CDR3 loop reads CASSEPGANVLTF. In DNA form, the CDR3 reads TGTGCCAGCAGTGAACCGGGGGCCAACGTCCTGACTTTC.

The V gene is TRBV7-2, the J gene TRBJ2-3, with D possibly matching TRBD1 (6 bases). This CDR3 is 17 amino acids long. Germline CDR1 is SGHTA and CDR2 is FQGNSA. Trimming took off 0 bases at V and 4 bases at J, with 17 bases between the two ends. The CDR3, as DNA: TGTGCCAGCAGCTTAGCGGGGACACTTAGGGGGTCAGATACGCAGTATTTT. It is translated as CASSLAGTLRGSDTQYF. Filled out from reference TRBV7-2 and TRBJ2-3, the complete variable domain reads GAGVSQSPSNKVTEKGKDVELRCDPISGHTALYWYRQSLGQGLEFLIYFQGNSAPDKSGLPSDRFSAERTGGSVSTLTIQRTQQEDSAVYLCASSLAGTLRGSDTQYFGPGTRLTVL.

As regards this clone: The same CDR3 can be traced to other DNA sequences in this sample. The chain uses TRBV4-1 and TRBJ1-1; TRBD1 matches at 8 bases. The CDR3 runs to 15 residues. The germline V gene encodes CDR1 MGHRA and CDR2 YSYEKL. V was pared by 3 bases and J by 2 bases, with 5 bases of the junction left unmatched. As DNA, the CDR3 is TGCGCCAGCAGCCACCCTGACAGGGGCAACACTGAAGCTTTCTTT. As protein: CASSHPDRGNTEAFF.

The chain joins TRBV6-1 to TRBJ1-4, with D uncertain. V was clipped by 2 bases and J by 3 bases, with 16 bases between them. The CDR3 runs to 17 residues. The germline V gene encodes CDR1 MNHNS and CDR2 SASEGT. CDR3 DNA: TGTGCCAGCAGTGAACCCCTTGTCAGGCTGGCTAATGAAAAACTGTTTTTT. Translation gives CASSEPLVRLANEKLFF.

J is TRBJ1-6 and V is TRBV5-1; 8 bases align to TRBD1. Germline V gene sequence: CDR1 SGHRS, CDR2 YFSETQ. V shed 0 bases, J shed 0 bases, and the junction held 11 bases outside the gene matches. The CDR3 loop spans 20 amino acids. The DNA of the CDR3 is TGCGCCAGCAGCTTGGGGTGGGACAGGAGAATTAGCTCCTATAATTCACCCCTCCACTTT. Translation: CASSLGWDRRISSYNSPLHF.

This chain links TRBV6-5 with TRBJ2-1; TRBD2 matches 11 bases. Per the germline V gene, CDR1 is MNHEY and CDR2 is SVGAGI. V lost 5 bases to trimming and J lost 7 bases; unmatched junction nucleotides: 7. CDR3 length: 15 amino acids. The CDR3 nucleotides read TGTGCCAGCAGTAAGACTAGCGGGGTAGTTAATGAGCAGTTCTTC. Residues: CASSKTSGVVNEQFF.